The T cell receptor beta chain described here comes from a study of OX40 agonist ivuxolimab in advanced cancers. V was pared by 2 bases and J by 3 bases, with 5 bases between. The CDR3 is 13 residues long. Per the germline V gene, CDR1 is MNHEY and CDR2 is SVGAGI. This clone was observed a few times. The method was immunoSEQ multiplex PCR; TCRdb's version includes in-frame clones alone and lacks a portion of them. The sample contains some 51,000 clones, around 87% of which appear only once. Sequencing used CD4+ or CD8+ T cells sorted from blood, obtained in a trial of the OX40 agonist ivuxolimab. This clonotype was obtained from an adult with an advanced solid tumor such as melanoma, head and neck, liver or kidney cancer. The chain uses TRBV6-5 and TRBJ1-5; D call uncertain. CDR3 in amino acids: CASSYLANQPQHF. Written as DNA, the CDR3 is TGTGCCAGCAGTTACCTAGCCAATCAGCCCCAGCATTTT.